One T cell receptor (beta chain) is described in this entry. The record originates from a study of blood T cell repertoires in COVID-19. Clones were read by immunoSEQ multiplex PCR, and TCRdb kept only the in-frame ones, dropping some. The profile shows 88,000 or so clones, about four fifths of them singletons. Sequencing input: peripheral blood. The TCR comes from an elderly man with acute or convalescent COVID-19.

Here the CDR3 DNA reads TGTGCCTGGAGCGACAGCTCGGCCGATGAAAAACTGTTTTTT. Translation gives CAWSDSSADEKLFF. The chain employs TRBV30 and TRBJ1-4; tentatively, D is TRBD1 (5 bases). CDR3 length: 14 amino acids. V shed 3 bases and J shed 6 bases, with 14 bases lying between them. Germline V lookup: CDR1 GTSNPN, CDR2 SVGIG (reference sequence). The full variable domain, rest sourced from reference TRBV30 and TRBJ1-4, is SQTIHQWPATLVQPVGSPLSLECTVEGTSNPNLYWYRQAAGRGLQLLFYSVGIGQISSEVPQNLSASRPQDRQFILSSKKLLLSDSGFYLCAWSDSSADEKLFFGSGTQLSVL.